A single sample is the source of the 9 T cell receptor beta chains below, sequenced in a study of T cell responses to AZD1222 COVID-19 vaccine. Only in-frame clones appear in the TCRdb table, and some are missing; sequencing was by immunoSEQ multiplex PCR. The table includes 250,000 to 300,000 clones, about 94% detected once. The specimen comprised peripheral blood, sampled 28 days after the second AZD1222 dose. The receptor source for this set is an adult who received the AZD1222 COVID-19 vaccine.

The rearrangement uses TRBV5-8 and TRBJ2-1; TRBD2 aligns across 9 bases. The J segment lost 4 bases and the V segment lost 2 bases, leaving 4 bases of the junction unmatched. The germline V gene encodes CDR1 SGHTS and CDR2 YDEGEE. The CDR3 consists of 15 residues. CDR3 region: CASSLFSGSYNEQFF. The CDR3 nucleotides are TGTGCCAGCAGCTTATTTAGCGGGAGTTACAATGAGCAGTTCTTC.

The DNA for the CDR3 is TGTGCCAGCAGCTATACAGCGAACACTGAAGCTTTCTTT. It is translated as CASSYTANTEAFF. The J gene is TRBJ1-1, the V gene TRBV3-1 (or the pseudogene TRBV3-2); D ambiguous. V dropped 5 bases and J dropped 1 base, with 8 bases sitting between them. CDR3 size: 13 residues. Germline V CDR1 and CDR2: LGHDT, YNNKEL (reference sequence).

The CDR3 DNA is TGTGCCAGCAGCCAGACTAGGGACAGGGACTTAGCCAAAAACATTCAGTACTTC. This translates into CASSQTRDRDLAKNIQYF. The chain uses TRBV4-2 and TRBJ2-4, with 9 bases fitting TRBD1. The V gene end was trimmed by 3 bases and the J gene end by 0 bases; junction bases not matched to a gene: 9. Germline loops: CDR1 LGHNA, CDR2 YNFKEQ. CDR3 length: 18 amino acids.

The V gene is TRBV6-5, the J gene TRBJ1-5, with 8 positions matching TRBD1. J lost 6 bases, V lost 4 bases, and 2 bases had no gene match. The CDR3 has 13 residues. Germline-derived CDR1 and CDR2 are MNHEY and SVGAGI. As DNA, the CDR3 is TGTGCCAGCAGTTTCGGACAGGGTCAGCCCCAGCATTTT. Translation: CASSFGQGQPQHF.

The CDR3 nucleotides are TGTGCCAGCAGTAGGAACACTGAAGCTTTCTTT. Its translation: CASSRNTEAFF. V gene TRBV7-2 combines with J gene TRBJ1-1; D gene uncertain. This CDR3 is built from 11 residues. The germline V gene encodes CDR1 SGHTA and CDR2 FQGNSA. Deletions cut 6 bases from V and 1 base from J, with 3 bases between.

This chain uses TRBV20-1 with TRBJ1-1; D is undetermined. CDR3 length equals 16 residues. V was trimmed by 3 bases and J by 0 bases, leaving 17 bases between them. Germline CDR1 is DFQATT and CDR2 is SNEGSKA (reference sequence). The CDR3 DNA is TGCAGTGCTAGTGGTCGGTCCAGATACATGAACACTGAAGCTTTCTTT. Amino acid sequence: CSASGRSRYMNTEAFF.

V gene TRBV11-1 combines with J gene TRBJ2-7, with D hard to call. Germline CDR1 SGHAT, CDR2 FQDESV (reference sequence). V dropped 5 bases and J dropped 0 bases, with 5 bases sitting between them. The CDR3 is made up of 12 amino acids. CDR3 protein: CASSLNSYEQYF. CDR3 in DNA: TGTGCCAGCAGCCTGAACTCCTACGAGCAGTACTTC.

The rearrangement joins TRBV5-1 to TRBJ1-2; the match to TRBD1 covers 11 bases. The CDR3 is 14 residues long. J was trimmed by 3 bases and V by 4 bases; bases with no gene match: 2. Germline assignment: CDR1 SGHRS and CDR2 YFSETQ. In DNA form, the CDR3 reads TGCGCCAGCAGCAAGGGACAGGGGGACTATGGCTACACCTTC. This translates into CASSKGQGDYGYTF.

The chain uses TRBV19 and TRBJ2-2; 10 bases align to TRBD2. The V segment lost 8 bases and the J segment 6 bases; nucleotides outside the gene matches: 6. In germline, CDR1 is LNHDA, CDR2 SQIVND (reference sequence). The CDR3 covers 14 residues. In DNA, the CDR3 is TGTGCCAGTGGTAGCGGGAGGTTGGCCGGGGAGCTGTTTTTT. The encoded protein is CASGSGRLAGELFF.